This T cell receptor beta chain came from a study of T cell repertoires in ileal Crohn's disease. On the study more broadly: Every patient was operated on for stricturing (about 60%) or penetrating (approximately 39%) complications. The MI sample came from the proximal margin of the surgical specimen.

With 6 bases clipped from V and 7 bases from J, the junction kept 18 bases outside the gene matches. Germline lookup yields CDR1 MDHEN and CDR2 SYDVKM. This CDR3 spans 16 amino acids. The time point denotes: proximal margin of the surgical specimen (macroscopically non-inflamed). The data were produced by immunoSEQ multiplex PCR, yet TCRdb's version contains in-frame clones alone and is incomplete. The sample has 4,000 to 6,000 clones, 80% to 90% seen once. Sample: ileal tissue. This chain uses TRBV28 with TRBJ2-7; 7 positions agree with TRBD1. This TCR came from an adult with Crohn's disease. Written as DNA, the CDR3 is TGTGCCAGCAGCTTGCTGCAGGGGGTCCCAAGGGATGAGCAGTACTTC. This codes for CASSLLQGVPRDEQYF.